This T cell receptor beta chain emerged from a study of memory CD4+ T cells and cytomegalovirus serostatus. For the study at large: This sample comes from healthy Belgian adults, fewer than 10 CMV seropositive, about 25 seronegative.

TCRdb's table, derived via immunoSEQ multiplex PCR, lists solely in-frame clones and lacks some. Counted here are around 50,000 clones, approximately 78% occurring once; the ten biggest clones make up approximately 1.1%. The sort gate was single viable CD3+CD4+CD8-CD45RO+ cells for memory CD4+ T cells. After thawing, CD4+ T cells were positively selected. Germline V gene lookup returns CDR1 MNHEY and CDR2 SMNVEV (reference sequence). V lost 6 bases, J lost 8 bases, and 8 bases stayed unmatched. This CDR3 has 15 residues. With respect to this clone: Its specificity is not known.

General study findings and limits: Each of approximately 63 CMV-associated TCRbeta sequences occurred in one to five individuals.

The origin of this receptor is an adult in good health and CMV-seronegative. Sequencing was done on a sample of memory CD4+ T cells from blood. This rearrangement joins TRBV27 to TRBJ2-1; 12 nucleotides line up with TRBD2. The CDR3 nucleotides are TGTGCCAGCAGCCTGACTAGCGGGAGTTTCCATGAGCAGTTCTTC. Amino acid sequence: CASSLTSGSFHEQFF.